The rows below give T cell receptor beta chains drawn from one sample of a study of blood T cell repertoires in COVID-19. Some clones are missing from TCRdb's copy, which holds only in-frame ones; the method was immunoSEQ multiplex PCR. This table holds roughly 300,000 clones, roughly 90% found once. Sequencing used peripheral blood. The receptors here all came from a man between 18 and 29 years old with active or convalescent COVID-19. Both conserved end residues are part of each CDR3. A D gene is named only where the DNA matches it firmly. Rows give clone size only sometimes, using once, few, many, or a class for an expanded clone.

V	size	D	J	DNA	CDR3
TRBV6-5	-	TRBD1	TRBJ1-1	TGTGCCAGCAGTTACAGGGGGCTCGGCACTGAAGCTTTCTTT	CASSYRGLGTEAFF
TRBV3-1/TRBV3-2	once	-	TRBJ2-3	TGTGCCAGCAGCCAGGGAACGGACGAGGGTACGCAGTATTTT	CASSQGTDEGTQYF
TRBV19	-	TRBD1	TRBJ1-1	TGTGCCAGTAGTATCACCAGGGGGCCTTCTGAAGCTTTCTTT	CASSITRGPSEAFF
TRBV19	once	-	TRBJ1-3	TGTGCCAGTAGTATAGATGGTCAGGCTCCTGCGAGAGGAAACACCATATATTTT	CASSIDGQAPARGNTIYF
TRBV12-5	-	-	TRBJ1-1	TGTGCTAGTGGTTTGGACAGGAACACTGAAGCTTTCTTT	CASGLDRNTEAFF
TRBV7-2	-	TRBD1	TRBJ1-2	TGTGCCAGCAGCTCGTACAGGGGCGCGGGGGGCTACACCTTC	CASSSYRGAGGYTF
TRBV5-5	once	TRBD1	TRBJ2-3	TGTGCCAGCGGGGCTAGGGGGACAGGTATTCCAGATACGCAGTATTTT	CASGARGTGIPDTQYF
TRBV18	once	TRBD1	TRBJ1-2	TGTGCCAGCTCACCGGGACAGGGAAACTATGGCTACACCTTC	CASSPGQGNYGYTF
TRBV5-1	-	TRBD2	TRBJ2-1	TGCGCCAGCAGCTGGGGGACTAGCGGGGGAACCTACAATGAGCAGTTCTTC	CASSWGTSGGTYNEQFF
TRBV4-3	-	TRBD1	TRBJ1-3	TGCGCCAGCAGCCAAAACCGGGACAGCTCTGGAAACACCATATATTTT	CASSQNRDSSGNTIYF
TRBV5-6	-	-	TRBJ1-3	TGTGCCAGCAGCTTCGGGACTGGTGGAAACACCATATATTTT	CASSFGTGGNTIYF
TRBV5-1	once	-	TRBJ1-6	TGCGCCAGCAGTACAGGGTCTTCACCCCTCCACTTT	CASSTGSSPLHF
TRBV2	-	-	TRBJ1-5	TGTGCCAGCAGTGCCGACAGCTATCAGCCCCAGCATTTT	CASSADSYQPQHF
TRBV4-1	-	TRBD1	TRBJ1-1	TGCGCCAGCAGACCCGGACAGGGATGGGCTGAAGCTTTCTTT	CASRPGQGWAEAFF
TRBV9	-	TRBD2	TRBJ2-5	TGTGCCAGCAGCGTAGAGGGACTAGCCCAAGAGACCCAGTACTTC	CASSVEGLAQETQYF
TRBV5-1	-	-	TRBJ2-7	TGCGCCAGCAGCTTGGCCGGGGGAGAGCAGTACTTC	CASSLAGGEQYF
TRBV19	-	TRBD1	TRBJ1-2	TGTGCCAGTAGTCCCGACAGGGACTATGGCTACACCTTC	CASSPDRDYGYTF
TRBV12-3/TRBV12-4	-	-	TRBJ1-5	TGTGCCAGCAGTTTGGGGCCGAATCAGCCCCAGCATTTT	CASSLGPNQPQHF
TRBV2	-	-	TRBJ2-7	TGTGCCAGCAGTACGGACAGCCGAAACTACGAGCAGTACTTC	CASSTDSRNYEQYF
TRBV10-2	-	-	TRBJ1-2	TGCGCCAGCAGTGAGACCAGGGTATCTAACTATGGCTACACCTTC	CASSETRVSNYGYTF
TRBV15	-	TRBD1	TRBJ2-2	TGTGCCACCAGCAGCTACAGGGGGAACACCGGGGAGCTGTTTTTT	CATSSYRGNTGELFF
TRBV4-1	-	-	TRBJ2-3	TGCGCCAGCAGCCAGGTAGGACACACAGATACGCAGTATTTT	CASSQVGHTDTQYF
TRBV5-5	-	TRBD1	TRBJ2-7	TGTGCCAGCAGGGGCGGATCGGGACAGTCCTACGAGCAGTACTTC	CASRGGSGQSYEQYF
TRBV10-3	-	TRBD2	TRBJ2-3	TGTGCCATCAACGGACTAGCGGGGGGTCATGGCACAGATACGCAGTATTTT	CAINGLAGGHGTDTQYF
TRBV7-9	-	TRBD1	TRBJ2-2	TGTGCCAGCAGCTTAGAGGGGGCCGGGACAGCGAACACCGGGGAGCTGTTTTTT	CASSLEGAGTANTGELFF
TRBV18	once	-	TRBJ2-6	TGTGCCAGCTCACCCCCGGGACAACCCAAGTCTTTCTCTGGGGCCAACGTCCTGACTTTC	CASSPPGQPKSFSGANVLTF
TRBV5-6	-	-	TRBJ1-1	TGTGCCAGCAGCTTGGGTGGCATTGGCACTGAAGCTTTCTTT	CASSLGGIGTEAFF
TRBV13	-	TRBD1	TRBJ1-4	TGTGCCAGCAGCAGTGGGACAGACGAAAAACTGTTTTTT	CASSSGTDEKLFF
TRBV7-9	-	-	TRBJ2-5	TGTGCCAGCAGCCAAGGAACAGGGACGGAGACCCAGTACTTC	CASSQGTGTETQYF
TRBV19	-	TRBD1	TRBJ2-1	TGTGCCAGTAAGACAGGGGGCTTGGATGAGCAGTTCTTC	CASKTGGLDEQFF
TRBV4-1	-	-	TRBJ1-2	TGCGCCAGCAGCCACCCCCGACAAGTCTATGGCTACACCTTC	CASSHPRQVYGYTF
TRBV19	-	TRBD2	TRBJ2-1	TGTGCCAGTAGCCCGACTAGCGGGGGGGCTGGGGAGCAGTTCTTC	CASSPTSGGAGEQFF
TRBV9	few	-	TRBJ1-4	TGTGCCAGCAGCGCCCAACAGGGCAGAGGTGAAAAACTGTTTTTT	CASSAQQGRGEKLFF
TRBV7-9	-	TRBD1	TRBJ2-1	TGTGCCAGCAGCCCACAAGCCGAGGACAGGGTCGATGAGCAGTTCTTC	CASSPQAEDRVDEQFF
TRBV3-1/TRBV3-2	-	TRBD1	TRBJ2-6	TGTGCCAGCAGCTCCCGGACAGGGACCAACCTCCCTGGGGCCAACGTCCTGACTTTC	CASSSRTGTNLPGANVLTF
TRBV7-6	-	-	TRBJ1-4	TGTGCCAGCAGCTTGTTAGATGTGAACAGATTTAATGAAAAACTGTTTTTT	CASSLLDVNRFNEKLFF
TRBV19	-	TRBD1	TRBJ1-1	TGTGCCAGTAGTATAACAGGGGGGGGGCCTGAAGCTTTCTTT	CASSITGGGPEAFF
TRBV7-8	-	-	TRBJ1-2	TGTGCCAGCAGCTTGGGACACCTCAACTATGGCTACACCTTC	CASSLGHLNYGYTF
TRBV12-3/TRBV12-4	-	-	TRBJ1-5	TGTGCCAGCAGTACAACGGAAGGGAGTTTGCATTTT	CASSTTEGSLHF
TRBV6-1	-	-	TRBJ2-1	TGTGCCAGCAGTGATTCAGTGTACAATGAGCAGTTCTTC	CASSDSVYNEQFF
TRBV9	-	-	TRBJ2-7	TGTGCCAGCAGCGTAGGGTCGGAGTCCTACGAGCAGTACTTC	CASSVGSESYEQYF
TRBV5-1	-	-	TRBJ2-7	TGCGCCAGCAGCTTGCCCAAAACAGGGTTCCACGAGCAGTACTTC	CASSLPKTGFHEQYF
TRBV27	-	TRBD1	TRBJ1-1	TGTGCCAGCAGTTGGAGGACAGGGGATGAAGCTTTCTTT	CASSWRTGDEAFF
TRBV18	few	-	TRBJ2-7	TGTGCCAGCTCACCATTCGATAGCGAGCAGTACTTC	CASSPFDSEQYF
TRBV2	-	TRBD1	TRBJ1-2	TGTGCCAGCAGAGCCGACAGGGGTGGATATGGCTACACCTTC	CASRADRGGYGYTF
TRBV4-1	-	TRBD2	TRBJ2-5	TGCGCCAGCAGCCCGTCTTGGACTAGCGGGGGGGCCGGTTGGGATCAGGAGACCCAGTACTTC	CASSPSWTSGGAGWDQETQYF
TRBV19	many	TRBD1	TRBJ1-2	TGTGCCAGTAGTATCCTGGGACAGGAATTCTATGGCTACACCTTC	CASSILGQEFYGYTF
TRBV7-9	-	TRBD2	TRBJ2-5	TGTGCCAGCAGCTTGGGACTAGCGGGCCCTCGAGAGACCCAGTACTTC	CASSLGLAGPRETQYF
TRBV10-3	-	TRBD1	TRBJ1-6	TGTGCCATCAGAACAGGGGTGGGAAATTCACCCCTCCACTTT	CAIRTGVGNSPLHF
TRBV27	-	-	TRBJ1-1	TGTGCCAGCAGTTTGCGGGGGGGGAACACTGAAGCTTTCTTT	CASSLRGGNTEAFF
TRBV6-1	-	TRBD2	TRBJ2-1	TGTGCCAGCAGTGAATTAGCGGGGGGTCCTTACAATGAGCAGTTCTTC	CASSELAGGPYNEQFF
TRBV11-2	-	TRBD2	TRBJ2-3	TGTGCCAGCAGCTTCCTTAGCGGGGGGGACTCCGAGAGTACGCAGTATTTT	CASSFLSGGDSESTQYF
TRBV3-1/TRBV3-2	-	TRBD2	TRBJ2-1	TGTGCCAGCAGCCAAGATGTTGCGATTTCCGGGGGGGGGCTATACAATGAGCAGTTCTTC	CASSQDVAISGGGLYNEQFF
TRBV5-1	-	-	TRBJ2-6	TGCGCCAGCAGCTTGGTATCCTCTGGGGCCAACGTCCTGACTTTC	CASSLVSSGANVLTF
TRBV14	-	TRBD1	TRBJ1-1	TGTGCCAGCAGCCAACGACAGGGGCTGAACACTGAAGCTTTCTTT	CASSQRQGLNTEAFF
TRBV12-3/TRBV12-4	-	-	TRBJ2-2	TGTGCCAGCAGTCCCCAGGGGGAGCTGTTTTTT	CASSPQGELFF
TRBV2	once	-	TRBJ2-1	TGTGCCAGCAGTGAAGGGGCCAATGAGCAGTTCTTC	CASSEGANEQFF
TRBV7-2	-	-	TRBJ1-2	TGTGCCAGCAGCTTACCCGGAACCAGGAGGTATGGCTACACCTTC	CASSLPGTRRYGYTF
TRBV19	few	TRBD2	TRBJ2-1	TGTGCCAGTACCACGACTAGCGTGAGTGAGCAGTTCTTC	CASTTTSVSEQFF
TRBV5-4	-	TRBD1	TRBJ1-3	TGTGCCAGCAGCTTGGACAGGGGGACTGGAAACACCATATATTTT	CASSLDRGTGNTIYF